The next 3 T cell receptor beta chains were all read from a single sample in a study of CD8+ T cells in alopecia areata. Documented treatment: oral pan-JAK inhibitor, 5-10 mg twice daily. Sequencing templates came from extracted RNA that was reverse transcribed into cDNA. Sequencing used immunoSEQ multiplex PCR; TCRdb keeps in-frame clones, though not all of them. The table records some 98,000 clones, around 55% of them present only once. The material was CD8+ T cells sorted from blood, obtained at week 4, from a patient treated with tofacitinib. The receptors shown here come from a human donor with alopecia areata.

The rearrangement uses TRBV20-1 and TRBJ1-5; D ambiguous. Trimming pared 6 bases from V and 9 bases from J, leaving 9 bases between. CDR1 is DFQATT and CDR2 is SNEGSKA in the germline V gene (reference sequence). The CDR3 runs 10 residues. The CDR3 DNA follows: TGCAGTGCCTCGACGAGGCCCCAGCATTTT. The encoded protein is CSASTRPQHF.

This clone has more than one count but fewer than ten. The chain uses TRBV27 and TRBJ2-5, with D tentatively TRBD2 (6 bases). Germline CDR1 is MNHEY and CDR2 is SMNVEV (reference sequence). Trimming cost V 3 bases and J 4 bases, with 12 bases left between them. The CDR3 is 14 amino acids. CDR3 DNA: TGTGCCAGCAGTTTCATAGGGCGGGGAGAGACCCAGTACTTC. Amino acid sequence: CASSFIGRGETQYF.

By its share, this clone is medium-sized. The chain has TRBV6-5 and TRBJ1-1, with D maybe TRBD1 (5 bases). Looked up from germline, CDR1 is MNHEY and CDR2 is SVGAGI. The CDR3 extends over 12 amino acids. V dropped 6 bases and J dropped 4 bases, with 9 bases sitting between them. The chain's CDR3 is CASRVGGTEAFF. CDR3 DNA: TGTGCCAGCAGGGTCGGGGGCACTGAAGCTTTCTTT.